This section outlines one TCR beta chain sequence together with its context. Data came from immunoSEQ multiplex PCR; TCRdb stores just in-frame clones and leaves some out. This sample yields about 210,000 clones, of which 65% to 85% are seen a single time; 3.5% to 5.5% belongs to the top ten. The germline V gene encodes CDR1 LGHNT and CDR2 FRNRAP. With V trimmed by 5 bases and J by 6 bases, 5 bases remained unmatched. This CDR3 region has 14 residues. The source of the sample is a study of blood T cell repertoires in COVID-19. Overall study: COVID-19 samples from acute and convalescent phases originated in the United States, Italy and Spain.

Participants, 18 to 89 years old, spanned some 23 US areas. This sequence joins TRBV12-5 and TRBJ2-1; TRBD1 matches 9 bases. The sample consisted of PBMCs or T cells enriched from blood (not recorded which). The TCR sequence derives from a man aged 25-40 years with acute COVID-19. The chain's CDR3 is CASGTGQGRNEQFF. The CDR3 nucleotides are TGTGCTAGTGGTACGGGACAGGGTCGCAATGAGCAGTTCTTC.